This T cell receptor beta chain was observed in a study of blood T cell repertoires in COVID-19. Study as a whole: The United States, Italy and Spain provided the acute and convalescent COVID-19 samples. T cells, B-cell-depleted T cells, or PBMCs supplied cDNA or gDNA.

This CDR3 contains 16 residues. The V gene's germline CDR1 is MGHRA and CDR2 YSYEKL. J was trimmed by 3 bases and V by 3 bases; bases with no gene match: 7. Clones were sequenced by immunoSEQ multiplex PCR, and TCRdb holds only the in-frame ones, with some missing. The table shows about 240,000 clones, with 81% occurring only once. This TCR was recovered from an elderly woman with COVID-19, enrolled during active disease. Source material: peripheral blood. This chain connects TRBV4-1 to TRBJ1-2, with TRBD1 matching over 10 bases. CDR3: CASSHVGQGGHYGYTF. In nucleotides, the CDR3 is TGCGCCAGCAGCCACGTAGGACAGGGGGGGCACTATGGCTACACCTTC.